This paragraph reports one T cell receptor (beta chain). From germline, CDR1 is MNHEY and CDR2 SVGAGI. Trimming shortened V by 6 bases and J by 5 bases, and 16 bases separated the two germline ends. The CDR3 sequence is 14 residues long. This sample stems from a study of T cell changes during pregnancy in multiple sclerosis. Using immunoSEQ multiplex PCR, the repertoire was profiled, and TCRdb retains in-frame clones only, with some absent. The table shows some 67,000 clones, with under 95% occurring only once. The chain uses TRBV6-5 and TRBJ1-2, with D possibly matching TRBD1 (6 bases). Here the sequenced sample was peripheral blood, taken after pregnancy. The clonotype was recovered from a female donor with multiple sclerosis, enrolled in a pregnancy study. The CDR3, as DNA: TGTGCCAGCAGGAGTCAGGGGACCTATTATGGCTACACCTTC. As protein: CASRSQGTYYGYTF.